These 21 T cell receptor beta chains came from one sample sequenced in a study of T cell repertoires in cytomegalovirus infection. Each CDR3 protein is one row after TCRdb ran MiXCR on the reads. The sample has 76,000 or so distinct CDR3 sequences, around 3.5% seen once. The source material was PBMCs. These receptors were collected from a human donor in good health (CMV status not recorded). Some clones in this sample may be carry-over from other donors' samples.

This clonotype appeared many times. The chain links TRBV4-3 to TRBJ2-7; 7 nucleotides align to TRBD1. V trimming: 8 bases; J trimming: 1 base; junction bases outside the gene matches: 8. The CDR3 has 14 residues. From germline, CDR1 is LGHNA and CDR2 YSLEER. The chain's CDR3 is CASSTYRGSYEQYF. CDR3 coding DNA: TGCGCCAGCTCTACCTACAGGGGATCCTACGAGCAGTACTTC.

This clonotype was observed at least ten times. V is TRBV20-1 and J is TRBJ2-5; perhaps TRBD2 as D (6 bases). Germline CDR1 DFQATT, CDR2 SNEGSKA (reference sequence). The ends were cut back, 0 bases at V and 3 bases at J, with 8 bases in the middle. There are 13 residues in the CDR3. CDR3 bases: TGCAGTGCTAGAGATCGGGGGAAAGAGACCCAGTACTTC. It codes for CSARDRGKETQYF.

This clonotype was recorded at least ten times. The chain combines TRBV12-3 or TRBV12-4 with TRBJ1-1, with D possibly being TRBD1 (5 bases). This CDR3 has 13 residues. V dropped 1 base and J dropped 8 bases, with 11 bases sitting between them. The DNA for the CDR3 is TGTGCCAGCAGTTTAGTTACAGGCTCCGAAGCTTTCTTT. It is translated as CASSLVTGSEAFF.

This clonotype showed up many times. The chain joins TRBV4-1 to TRBJ2-7; TRBD1 matches 9 bases. This CDR3 is built from 15 residues. The V segment lost 0 bases and the J segment 1 base; nucleotides outside the gene matches: 1. The germline CDR1 and CDR2 sequences are MGHRA and YSYEKL. CDR3: CASSQEDRGSYEQYF. CDR3 DNA sequence: TGCGCCAGCAGCCAAGAAGACAGGGGGTCCTACGAGCAGTACTTC.

V usage is TRBV5-6 and J usage is TRBJ1-2, with TRBD1 as a possible D gene (6 bases). The germline V gene has CDR1 SGHDT and CDR2 YYEEEE. Trimming stripped 4 bases from V and 7 bases from J, with 14 bases between. The CDR3 length is 13 residues. The chain's CDR3 is CASSPWTVGGYTF. The CDR3 nucleotides read TGTGCCAGCAGCCCTTGGACAGTCGGTGGCTACACCTTC.

This clonotype was recorded many times. V gene TRBV12-3 or TRBV12-4 combines with J gene TRBJ2-7; TRBD1 matches 11 bases. Trimming removed 8 bases from V and 2 bases from J; junction bases left unmatched: 5. This CDR3 is 14 amino acids long. In DNA form, the CDR3 reads TGTGCCAGCCGGCTGGGACAGGGGGCCTACGAGCAGTACTTC. This translates into CASRLGQGAYEQYF.

This clonotype was seen ten or more times. The chain employs TRBV12-3 or TRBV12-4 and TRBJ2-5, with D unclear. The CDR3 length is 14 residues. V lost 2 bases and J lost 5, with 12 bases in between. The CDR3 protein is CASSLMAARETQYF. The DNA for the CDR3 is TGTGCCAGCAGTTTAATGGCCGCCCGGGAGACCCAGTACTTC.

The chain has TRBV6-5 and TRBJ1-5; no reliable D call. The germline gives CDR1 MNHEY, CDR2 SVGAGI. This CDR3 has 16 amino acids. Deletions cut 1 base from V and 6 bases from J, with 16 bases between. CDR3 nucleotide sequence: TGTGCCAGCAGTTACTTCACACCCTGGGCCGGTCAGCCCCAGCATTTT. Amino acids: CASSYFTPWAGQPQHF.

This clonotype occurred many times. This chain connects TRBV18 to TRBJ1-2, with a possible D match to TRBD1 (5 bases). Trimming took 5 bases from V and 7 from J, leaving 20 bases between them. Germline CDR1 and CDR2: KGHSH and LQKENI. The CDR3 contains 15 residues. The CDR3 nucleotides are TGTGCCAGCTCATCTACTCCCGGGACCTCCCCTGGCTACACCTTC. This translates into CASSSTPGTSPGYTF.

This clonotype has a count of ten or more. The chain uses TRBV28 and TRBJ2-7, with D possibly called TRBD1 or TRBD2 (5 bases each). Trimming removed 7 bases from V and 13 bases from J, with 23 bases in between. This CDR3 comprises 13 residues. Germline lookup yields CDR1 MDHEN and CDR2 SYDVKM. CDR3 sequence (DNA): TGTGCCAGCACTCAACCGGGACCGCCTTTATTCTACTTC. It codes for CASTQPGPPLFYF.

This clonotype was detected ten times or more. CDR3 sequence reads: CASSYKGRQPQHF. The CDR3 coding sequence is TGTGCCAGCAGTTACAAGGGACGGCAGCCCCAGCATTTT. The chain combines TRBV6-2 or TRBV6-3 with TRBJ1-5; D might be TRBD1 (5 bases). Trimming shortened V by 2 bases and J by 7 bases, and 9 bases separated the two germline ends. Germline V gene lookup returns CDR1 MNHEY and CDR2 SVGEGT. The CDR3 extends over 13 amino acids.

This clonotype was recorded many times. The chain recombines TRBV25-1 with TRBJ1-2; D may be TRBD1 (5 bases). Germline V gene data show CDR1 as MGHDK and CDR2 as SYGVNS. V lost 8 bases and J lost 4, with 11 bases in between. This CDR3 comprises 12 residues. CDR3 nucleotide sequence: TGTGCCAGCCGGGACGTAGTCTATGGCTACACCTTC. It translates to CASRDVVYGYTF.

The table lists this clonotype with many counts. V gene TRBV19 combines with J gene TRBJ1-5; D call uncertain. In germline, CDR1 is LNHDA, CDR2 SQIVND (reference sequence). CDR3 size: 12 residues. Between the trimmed V and J ends, which lost 8 bases and 4 bases, there was a span of 9 bases. The CDR3 bases are TGTGCCAGTGGCAGACTAAATCAGCCCCAGCATTTT. It is translated as CASGRLNQPQHF.

This clonotype was observed at least ten times. The J gene is TRBJ2-1, the V gene TRBV19; 7 bases are a match to TRBD1. The ends lost 6 bases at V and 2 bases at J; junction bases unmatched: 4. This CDR3 spans 14 amino acids. Germline CDR1 reads LNHDA; CDR2 reads SQIVND (reference sequence). DNA for the CDR3: TGTGCCAGTAGCCCGGGACAGACCTACAATGAGCAGTTCTTC. Its protein product is CASSPGQTYNEQFF.

This clonotype was counted many times. V gene TRBV6-1 combines with J gene TRBJ2-1; the D gene is possibly TRBD2 (5 bases). Trimming left V 7 bases short and J 7 bases short, with 20 bases between. The germline V gene has CDR1 MNHNS and CDR2 SASEGT. The CDR3 runs to 15 residues. The CDR3 DNA reads TGTGCCAGCACCCTTAAAGGGATCCAGCGGAATGAGCAGTTCTTC. Translated: CASTLKGIQRNEQFF.

About this clonotype: One end of the junction does not line up with germline, which may come from a read error. V is TRBV6-6 and J is TRBJ1-5, with 9 bases matching TRBD1. Germline CDR1 reads MNHNY; CDR2 reads SVGAGI (reference sequence). The CDR3 runs to 15 residues. The CDR3 sequence is CASSYGQGHNHPQHF. CDR3 bases: TGTGCCAGCAGTTACGGACAGGGGCACAATCATCCCCAGCATTTT.

This chain links TRBV28 with TRBJ1-6; 8 bases align to TRBD1. Germline CDR1 reads MDHEN; CDR2 reads SYDVKM. The CDR3 loop spans 17 amino acids. Trimming removed 6 bases from V and 3 bases from J; junction bases left unmatched: 10. CDR3 sequence (DNA): TGTGCCAGCAGAATTCGACAGGGGACCCACTATAATTCACCCCTCCACTTT. This translates into CASRIRQGTHYNSPLHF.

There are many counts of this clonotype. The chain is built from TRBV5-1 and TRBJ2-3; perhaps TRBD2 as D (5 bases). CDR1 is SGHRS and CDR2 is YFSETQ in the germline V gene. The V end was cut by 4 bases, the J end by 4 bases, with 10 bases between. This CDR3 region has 13 residues. CDR3 region: CASSERRSDTQYF. The CDR3 bases are TGCGCCAGCAGCGAGAGGAGGTCAGATACGCAGTATTTT.

This clonotype was observed many times. A much more abundant neighbour one base away suggests this may be a read error. The V call is TRBV7-2, the J call TRBJ1-5; 8 bases line up with TRBD1. This CDR3 has 14 amino acids. Germline V gene data show CDR1 as SGHTA and CDR2 as FQGNSA. Trimming at V came to 10 bases and at J to 3 bases, leaving 8 bases not matched to a gene. The DNA for the CDR3 is TGTGCCACCGTGGACAGGGCCGACAATCAGCCCCAGCATTTT. Translation: CATVDRADNQPQHF.

In its sample, this clonotype was seen many times. This chain links TRBV7-6 with TRBJ2-3, with D possibly matching TRBD2 (7 bases). Germline CDR1 and CDR2: SGHVS and FNYEAQ. The germline V and J ends were trimmed by 2 bases and 4 bases, with 16 bases remaining between them. The CDR3 is 16 residues long. The CDR3 coding sequence is TGTGCCAGCAGCTTACGTTGGGGGGGGGCCGCAGATACGCAGTATTTT. Translation: CASSLRWGGAADTQYF.

CDR3 sequence reads: CASSSMTAGYEQYF. CDR3 sequence (DNA): TGTGCCAGCAGTTCCATGACGGCCGGCTACGAGCAGTACTTC. This rearrangement joins TRBV12-3 or TRBV12-4 to TRBJ2-7; D unclear. The length of the CDR3 is 14 residues. Trimming took off 4 bases at V and 3 bases at J, with 13 bases between the two ends.